This passage covers 11 T cell receptor beta chains from one sample sequenced in a study of T cells in localized non-small cell lung cancer. TCRdb's copy holds only in-frame clones and misses some; the assay was immunoSEQ multiplex PCR. The table lists some 700 clones, approximately 25% of them singletons, with about a fifth in the top ten. The specimen was normal lung tissue next to the tumor, collected before any cancer treatment. These receptors all stem from a woman aged 40 to 75 with stage II squamous cell lung carcinoma.

This chain uses TRBV18 with TRBJ2-2, with no clear D. The CDR3 has 12 amino acids. V gave up 8 bases and J gave up 7 bases, with 11 bases separating them. From germline, CDR1 is KGHSH and CDR2 LQKENI. The CDR3 DNA sequence: TGTGCCAGCCGAGTAGGGATCGGGGAGCTGTTTTTT. The encoded protein is CASRVGIGELFF.

J is TRBJ2-3 and V is TRBV28; 9 bases fit TRBD1. CDR1 is MDHEN and CDR2 is SYDVKM in the germline V gene. Trimming removed 5 bases from V and 7 bases from J; junction bases left unmatched: 7. The CDR3 loop spans 14 amino acids. The CDR3 loop reads CASSLTGGWNTQYF. In nucleotides, the CDR3 is TGTGCCAGCAGTCTCACAGGGGGCTGGAATACGCAGTATTTT.

The gene calls are TRBV19 and TRBJ1-1, with 7 bases fitting TRBD1. From germline, CDR1 is LNHDA and CDR2 SQIVND (reference sequence). Unmatched junction bases numbered 8, after V lost 7 bases and J lost 0 bases. The CDR3 runs 15 residues. The CDR3: CASKTGEAMNTEAFF. The CDR3 DNA reads as TGTGCCAGTAAAACAGGGGAGGCTATGAACACTGAAGCTTTCTTT.

V usage is TRBV28 and J usage is TRBJ1-2; a weak D match, TRBD1 (6 bases). CDR3 length: 14 amino acids. CDR1 is MDHEN and CDR2 is SYDVKM in the germline V gene. Deletions cut 6 bases from V and 5 bases from J, with 16 bases between. CDR3 sequence: CASRGGGEEYGYTF. DNA of the CDR3: TGTGCCAGCAGGGGGGGCGGGGAAGAGTATGGCTACACCTTC.

This clone was counted only a few times. The chain recombines TRBV28 with TRBJ1-2, with a weak D call TRBD1 (6 bases). CDR3 size: 14 residues. V lost 7 bases and J 6 bases, leaving 18 bases between the germline ends. CDR1 is MDHEN and CDR2 is SYDVKM in the germline V gene. The CDR3 spells CASTAIYRVDGYTF. CDR3 DNA sequence: TGTGCCAGCACCGCCATCTACAGGGTAGATGGCTACACCTTC.

This clone showed up just a few times. The chain is built from TRBV30 and TRBJ2-5, with a possible D match to TRBD2 (6 bases). The CDR3 loop spans 13 amino acids. From germline, CDR1 is GTSNPN and CDR2 SVGIG (reference sequence). Trimming removed 2 bases at V and 5 bases at J, with 12 bases between. The CDR3 sequence: CAWSSGGVETQYF. The CDR3 nucleotides are TGTGCCTGGAGTTCCGGAGGGGTGGAGACCCAGTACTTC.

CDR3 bases: TGTGCCAGCAGCGTCCGTGAGGGGGCCAACACCGGGGAGCTGTTTTTT. Encoded protein: CASSVREGANTGELFF. The chain recombines TRBV9 with TRBJ2-2, with 7 bases lining up with TRBD1. Germline V gives CDR1 SGDLS, CDR2 YYNGEE. The CDR3 extends over 16 amino acids. J was trimmed by 2 bases and V by 2 bases; bases with no gene match: 6.

J is TRBJ2-1 and V is TRBV9; 10 nucleotides align to TRBD2. Germline V gene sequence: CDR1 SGDLS, CDR2 YYNGEE. This CDR3 has 16 residues. With V trimmed by 5 bases and J by 6 bases, 11 bases remained unmatched. CDR3 coding DNA: TGTGCCAGCAGTGAATCCCGGACTAGCGGATCCAATGAGCAGTTCTTC. Translation gives CASSESRTSGSNEQFF.

The chain couples TRBV28 to TRBJ1-3; unclear D gene. Germline V gives CDR1 MDHEN, CDR2 SYDVKM. V was cut by 2 bases and J by 2 bases, with 7 bases left in between. This CDR3 spans 14 amino acids. CDR3 bases: TGTGCCAGCAGTTTAGCCCACCCTGGAAACACCATATATTTT. It encodes CASSLAHPGNTIYF.

In its sample, this clone ranks as medium-sized. V gene TRBV11-3 combines with J gene TRBJ1-2; D gene ambiguous. The CDR3 is made up of 15 amino acids. CDR1 is SGHNT, CDR2 YENEEA, per germline. Trimming removed 0 bases at V and 0 bases at J, with 8 bases between. CDR3 coding DNA: TGTGCCAGCAGCTTAGAGATCAGAGCTAACTATGGCTACACCTTC. Encoded protein: CASSLEIRANYGYTF. The full variable domain, with the rest looked up from reference TRBV11-3 and TRBJ1-2, is EAGVVQSPRYKIIEKKQPVAFWCNPISGHNTLYWYLQNLGQGPELLIRYENEEAVDDSQLPKDRFSAERLKGVDSTLKIQPAELGDSAVYLCASSLEIRANYGYTFGSGTRLTVV.

The chain recombines TRBV6-8 with TRBJ1-1; TRBD1 might be the D (5 bases). The CDR3 is 14 amino acids. The V end lost 6 bases, the J end lost 2 bases, and 13 bases lay between the germline ends. The germline CDR1 and CDR2 sequences are MNHGY and SAAAGT. The CDR3 DNA follows: TGTGCCAGCAGACCGGGACGGCACAACACTGAAGCTTTCTTT. Amino acid sequence: CASRPGRHNTEAFF.